These T cell receptor beta chains were read from a single sample in a study of cytomegalovirus exposure and HLA in healthy donors. Sequenced by immunoSEQ multiplex PCR; TCRdb stores in-frame clones only, minus some. The sample contains over 120,000 clones, over 75% of which appear only once. Sequenced sample: PBMCs. These receptors were taken from a man in his fifties or sixties in good health and CMV-seronegative. Each CDR3 is given with its conserved first and last residue.

CDR3 protein: CASSVVGESSYEQYF
V gene: TRBV9
J gene: TRBJ2-7

CDR3 protein: CASSEQDRAIYEQYF
V gene: TRBV9
J gene: TRBJ2-7

CDR3 protein: CASSIGTSGVETQYF
V gene: TRBV5-1
J gene: TRBJ2-5

CDR3 protein: CASSKTGPGVYEQYF
V gene: TRBV21-1
J gene: TRBJ2-7

CDR3 protein: CASSYPPPNYGYTF
V gene: TRBV6-5
J gene: TRBJ1-2

CDR3 protein: CAWSHRASYTF
V gene: TRBV30
J gene: TRBJ1-2

CDR3 protein: CASTEVANYGYTF
V gene: TRBV19
J gene: TRBJ1-2

CDR3 protein: CASRLPGQLNTEAFF
V gene: TRBV14
J gene: TRBJ1-1

CDR3 protein: CASHLLAGGGVEYF
V gene: TRBV5-1
J gene: TRBJ2-7

CDR3 protein: CASSLRTGPLGNEQFF
V gene: TRBV27
J gene: TRBJ2-1

CDR3 protein: CASSSGLAGGEQYF
V gene: TRBV27
J gene: TRBJ2-7

CDR3 protein: CASILGQTNTEAFF
V gene: TRBV2
J gene: TRBJ1-1

CDR3 protein: CSVEPTSTDTQYF
V gene: TRBV29-1
J gene: TRBJ2-3

CDR3 protein: CASSLESRSTDTQYF
V gene: TRBV5-4
J gene: TRBJ2-3

CDR3 protein: CASSEARGGSVFF
V gene: TRBV2
J gene: TRBJ2-1

CDR3 protein: CASRQLAGGDYEQFF
V gene: TRBV5-1
J gene: TRBJ2-1

CDR3 protein: CASQGTSGNTIYF
V gene: TRBV6-5
J gene: TRBJ1-3

CDR3 protein: CASSLSGGGEQYF
V gene: TRBV28
J gene: TRBJ2-7

CDR3 protein: CASSPKGHLGDSNQPQHF
V gene: TRBV18
J gene: TRBJ1-5

CDR3 protein: CASGNGLGTYEQYF
V gene: TRBV19
J gene: TRBJ2-7

CDR3 protein: CASSFSQRGGSKNIQYF
V gene: TRBV27
J gene: TRBJ2-4

CDR3 protein: CASSLGTGSDTEAFF
V gene: TRBV18
J gene: TRBJ1-1

CDR3 protein: CASSYSTGQGYEQYF
V gene: TRBV6-6
J gene: TRBJ2-7

CDR3 protein: CASSGRVRSAKNIQYF
V gene: TRBV2
J gene: TRBJ2-4

CDR3 protein: CASSSGSGAGNTIYF
V gene: TRBV5-1
J gene: TRBJ1-3

CDR3 protein: CASSLAGVNTEAFF
V gene: TRBV7-6
J gene: TRBJ1-1

CDR3 protein: CASSPSKSQPQHF
V gene: TRBV5-8
J gene: TRBJ1-5

CDR3 protein: CASSLRLGRGGFLVYGYTF
V gene: TRBV11-2
J gene: TRBJ1-2

CDR3 protein: CAREDWGGGETQYF
V gene: TRBV6-1
J gene: TRBJ2-5

CDR3 protein: CASSDRLSGILDTQYF
V gene: TRBV9
J gene: TRBJ2-3

CDR3 protein: CASSDDRPYEQYF
V gene: TRBV6-1
J gene: TRBJ2-7